This T cell receptor (beta chain) was recovered during a study of blood T cell repertoires in COVID-19 (dated by TCRdb to 2018 to 2021). As for the study more broadly: Samples from collaborators originated in the United States, Italy and Spain and spanned both the acute and convalescent phases of COVID-19. The material from the prospective study consisted of cDNA or gDNA derived from T cells, B-cell-depleted T cells, or PBMCs. Deeply sampled blood TCRbeta repertoires from subjects exposed to, actively infected with, or recovered from COVID-19 were included in the dataset. The repertoires were released in a freely available public database intended as a resource for research on the immune response to SARS-CoV-2. Samples came from the ongoing ImmuneRACE study (first 160 participants) plus 1,254 subjects from 6 global collaborators. A de-identified subject ID, COVID-19 status, age in years and sex were almost always included in the sample metadata. HLA class I and class II types, where available, came from metadata supplied by the sample provider rather than from assay-based typing. The research as a whole found: The amount of clinical and demographic metadata varied by source and participant and was provided uncurated.

Collaborating institutions collected whole blood in K2EDTA tubes following their own protocols. Collaborator samples were shipped for TCRbeta analysis as frozen whole blood, isolated PBMCs, or DNA extracted from either sample type. The immunoSEQ Assay, a bias-controlled multiplex PCR, was used to amplify TCRbeta CDR3 regions from genomic DNA. From the authors' description of their analysis: The number of nucleated cells in each sample was estimated by amplification of reference gene primers within the assay. To quantify the absolute abundance of each unique TCRbeta CDR3 rearrangement, sequence reads were collapsed and filtered. For each sample, productive Simpson clonality was calculated as the square root of Simpson's diversity index over productive rearrangements. TCRdb holds this immuneACCESS table with in-frame rearrangements only. Some clones are missing; in checked studies, unresolved V genes explain under half, and the rest has no known cause. The V and J calls and clone size are taken from that table; D and trimming were inferred from the DNA. Recorded for this sample are approximately 180,000 clones; approximately 83% of them occurred a single time. The biggest ten clones account for more than 2.5% of the sample.

Regarding this clone: Its antigen is currently not known. No base qualities exist here, and no much larger clone lies one base off it.

Based on the germline V gene, the CDR1 and CDR2 sequences are SGHRS and YFSETQ. From its cysteine to its phenylalanine, the CDR3 spans 14 amino acids. Only the CDR3 DNA stays, 42 bases, in frame from base 1. Trimming removed 5 bases from V and 0 bases from J; the gene matches leave 5 bases unexplained. The sequence is built from TRBV5-1 and TRBJ2-7, with TRBD2 identical over 7 junction bases. This clonotype was sampled from a man between 60 and 75 years old with acute or convalescent COVID-19. Input material: peripheral blood. The DNA is as follows: TGCGCCAGCAGGCCGCTAGCGGACTCCTACGAGCAGTACTTC. This is translated as CASRPLADSYEQYF.